The T cell receptor (beta chain) under discussion was sequenced for a study of T cells in women clearing cervical HPV infection. Background on the study: With HLA typing for only a few women, HLA confounding remains possible.

Concerning this clone: The CDR3 extends 3 residues past the end of the read, so its final part is completed from the germline J gene.

This CDR3 comprises 10 residues. V dropped 7 bases and J dropped 5 bases, with 8 bases sitting between them. The V gene's germline CDR1 is SQVTM and CDR2 ANQGSEA. Genomic DNA, averaging around 1,200 ng per sample, yielded TCR beta CDR3 via immunoSEQ. The repertoire was sequenced with immunoSEQ multiplex PCR; TCRdb's copy has only in-frame clones and lacks some. Its listing shows about 14,000 clones. The chain uses TRBV29-1 and TRBJ2-5; the D is unclear. The sequence was collected from a woman aged 18 to 75 with a cervical HPV16 infection that either progressed to CIN3+ or cleared (not recorded which). Sequencing input: blood buffy coat. CDR3 DNA (partial): TGCAGCGGTAAGGTTGAGACC. It translates to CSGKVET. The whole CDR3 protein is CSGKVETQYF.